A single sample gave rise to the 7 T cell receptor beta chains below, sequenced in a study of Ad26.COV2.S vaccination and SARS-CoV-2 variants. This table comes from immunoSEQ multiplex PCR, and its TCRdb copy is limited to in-frame clones, with some not included. The data hold about 320,000 clones, with around 84% observed a single time. The treatment is: roughly 20 received Ad26.COV2.S at low or high dose, single or two shots; 5 received placebo; per-sample allocation not given. The samples date from day 63 after the first vaccine or placebo injection. The sequences come from peripheral blood, collected in a trial of Ad26.COV2.S vaccine versus placebo. The source is a person aged 18 to 65 who received the Ad26.COV2.S COVID-19 vaccine or a placebo.

This chain connects TRBV27 to TRBJ2-7, with D unclear. V was shortened by 4 bases and J by 4 bases, with 11 bases between the two germline ends. Germline V lookup: CDR1 MNHEY, CDR2 SMNVEV (reference sequence). This CDR3 has 13 amino acids. The chain's CDR3 is CASSYRRSYEQYF. The DNA for the CDR3 is TGTGCCAGCAGTTATCGACGGAGTTACGAGCAGTACTTC.

DNA of the CDR3: TGTGCCAGCAGCCAAGATCGGGTCTTACTAGCGGTAGATACGCAGTATTTT. As protein: CASSQDRVLLAVDTQYF. This chain connects TRBV3-1 (or the pseudogene TRBV3-2) to TRBJ2-3, with 8 positions matching TRBD2. Germline V CDR1 and CDR2: LGHDT, YNNKEL (reference sequence). CDR3 length equals 17 residues. The trim removed 0 bases at V and 5 bases at J, leaving 10 bases unmatched.

This rearrangement joins TRBV5-1 to TRBJ1-3; 7 positions match TRBD1. V trimming: 3 bases; J trimming: 1 base; junction bases outside the gene matches: 4. Germline V gene data show CDR1 as SGHRS and CDR2 as YFSETQ. The CDR3 runs 15 residues. CDR3 bases: TGCGCCAGCAGCTATCAGGGGGGGTCTGGAAACACCATATATTTT. Its protein is CASSYQGGSGNTIYF.

The chain couples TRBV6-5 to TRBJ1-1, with 8 bases fitting TRBD1. Trimming took 6 bases from V and 4 from J; bases not matched to a gene: 7. The CDR3 loop spans 14 amino acids. CDR1 MNHEY and CDR2 SVGAGI come from the germline V gene. The CDR3 sequence: CASRLGQGVTEAFF. CDR3 coding DNA: TGTGCCAGCAGACTCGGACAGGGCGTCACTGAAGCTTTCTTT.

The J gene is TRBJ1-6, the V gene TRBV5-1; maybe TRBD1 (5 bases). CDR1 and CDR2 from the germline V gene are SGHRS and YFSETQ. The V gene lost 2 bases and the J gene lost 7 bases, with 7 bases spanning the gap. This CDR3 is 13 amino acids long. CDR3 in amino acids: CASSFAGNSPLHF. The CDR3 nucleotides read TGCGCCAGCAGCTTTGCAGGGAATTCACCCCTCCACTTT.

In this sample, this clone turned up once. This chain connects TRBV5-5 to TRBJ1-3; 7 bases fit TRBD1. After removal of 3 bases from V and 4 bases from J, the junction contained 7 bases not matched to a gene. This CDR3 contains 15 residues. CDR1 and CDR2 (germline): SGHKS, YYEKEE (reference sequence). In DNA, the CDR3 is TGTGCCAGCAGCTGGAGCCCAGGGGGAGGAAACACCATATATTTT. It is translated as CASSWSPGGGNTIYF.

The rearrangement joins TRBV2 to TRBJ1-5, with D maybe TRBD1 (6 bases). From germline, CDR1 is SNHLY and CDR2 FYNNEI. The CDR3 is 16 amino acids. V lost 6 bases and J 2 bases, leaving 17 bases between the germline ends. This CDR3 reads CASSSRGVWGNQPQHF. The DNA of the CDR3 is TGTGCCAGCAGCTCGAGGGGGGTTTGGGGCAATCAGCCCCAGCATTTT.